A selection of T cell receptor beta chains follows, all from one sample in a study of shared clonotypes between healthy human individuals. Clones were read by immunoSEQ multiplex PCR, and TCRdb kept only the in-frame ones, dropping some. The sample includes around 1.1 million clones, roughly 77% of them seen just once. The sample taken for sequencing was memory CD4+ T cells from PBMCs. The receptors were gathered from a man aged 18 to 30 in good health. Some clones in this sample may be carry-over from other donors' samples. Both conserved end residues are part of each CDR3. A D gene is named only where the DNA matches it firmly. Not all rows give a size; the values are once, few, many and, for expanded clones, a class.

TRBJ2-1,TRBD2,TRBV14,few,CASSQGLLAGVEQFF,TGTGCCAGCAGCCAAGGTTTGCTAGCGGGGGTTGAGCAGTTCTTC
TRBJ2-1,TRBD2,TRBV11-3,NA,CASSTRSSGYNEQFF,TGTGCCAGCAGTACCAGGTCTAGCGGGTACAATGAGCAGTTCTTC
TRBJ1-2,NA,TRBV18,NA,CASSQGGFDYGYTF,TGTGCCAGCTCACAAGGGGGGTTCGACTATGGCTACACCTTC
TRBJ2-1,TRBD2,TRBV7-6,NA,CASSRTSGRPYEQFF,TGTGCCAGCAGCCGGACTAGCGGGAGACCCTATGAGCAGTTCTTC
TRBJ1-4,NA,TRBV5-6,NA,CASSTPGEGTDEKLFF,TGTGCCAGCAGCACACCCGGGGAGGGAACGGATGAAAAACTGTTTTTT
TRBJ2-1,TRBD2,TRBV29-1,many,CSVPTSAGGRDEQFF,TGCAGCGTTCCAACCAGTGCGGGAGGCAGGGATGAGCAGTTCTTC
TRBJ2-7,TRBD1,TRBV28,NA,CASSLSQGAYEQYF,TGTGCCAGCAGTTTATCGCAGGGGGCCTACGAGCAGTACTTC
TRBJ2-7,NA,TRBV29-1,NA,CSVGGANHEQYF,TGCAGCGTTGGCGGTGCCAACCACGAGCAGTACTTC
TRBJ1-1,TRBD1,TRBV28,many,CASSLGDRVHMNTEAFF,TGTGCCAGCAGTTTGGGGGACAGGGTTCACATGAACACTGAAGCTTTCTTT
TRBJ1-1,NA,TRBV7-2,NA,CASSLAWGGLTPEAFF,TGTGCCAGCAGCTTAGCGTGGGGAGGGCTCACCCCTGAAGCTTTCTTT
TRBJ2-1,TRBD2,TRBV2,NA,CASSELAGGDEQFF,TGTGCCAGCAGTGAATTAGCGGGAGGGGATGAGCAGTTCTTC
TRBJ1-3,NA,TRBV18,few,CASSPTGSSGNTIYF,TGTGCCAGCTCTCCAACAGGGTCCTCTGGAAACACCATATATTTT
TRBJ2-1,NA,TRBV5-6,NA,CASSLEDIRRNEQFF,TGTGCCAGCAGCTTGGAGGATATCAGAAGGAATGAGCAGTTCTTC
TRBJ1-5,TRBD1,TRBV4-3,few,CASSLWTGNQPQHF,TGCGCCAGCAGCCTATGGACAGGGAACCAGCCCCAGCATTTT
TRBJ2-3,NA,TRBV30,NA,CAWSVARESPDTQYF,TGTGCCTGGAGTGTAGCGAGGGAATCACCAGATACGCAGTATTTT
TRBJ1-2,NA,TRBV30,NA,CAWSVLPSLLNYGYTF,TGTGCCTGGAGTGTACTTCCCAGCTTGCTGAACTATGGCTACACCTTC
TRBJ1-1,NA,TRBV10-3,NA,CAISDEGTEAFF,TGTGCCATCAGTGATGAAGGCACTGAAGCTTTCTTT
TRBJ1-2,TRBD1,TRBV6-5,NA,CASSYSRDRGLTF,TGTGCCAGCAGTTACTCGAGAGACAGGGGACTAACCTTC
TRBJ1-2,NA,TRBV6-6,NA,CASSYSMQGNYTF,TGTGCCAGCAGTTACTCGATGCAGGGAAACTACACCTTC
TRBJ2-1,TRBD2,TRBV7-8,NA,CASSPQQASGRYEQFF,TGTGCCAGCAGCCCCCAGCAGGCTAGCGGGAGGTATGAGCAGTTCTTC
TRBJ1-5,NA,TRBV6-1,few,CASSREYSNQPQHF,TGTGCCAGCAGTCGCGAATATAGCAATCAGCCCCAGCATTTT
TRBJ2-7,TRBD1,TRBV7-9,once,CASSQDGYRGEQYF,TGTGCCAGCAGCCAGGACGGTTACAGGGGGGAGCAGTACTTC
TRBJ1-5,TRBD1,TRBV27,NA,CASSLGLQGDQPQHF,TGTGCCAGCAGTTTAGGTTTGCAGGGGGATCAGCCCCAGCATTTT
TRBJ1-1,TRBD1,TRBV5-1,NA,CASRPTGGGTEAFF,TGCGCCAGCAGACCAACAGGGGGAGGCACTGAAGCTTTCTTT
TRBJ2-7,NA,TRBV4-1,NA,CASSRPPAYEQYF,TGCGCCAGCAGCCGTCCGCCAGCATACGAGCAGTACTTC
TRBJ1-5,TRBD1,TRBV23-1,NA,CASSPEGARVGCGNQPQHF,TGCGCCAGCAGCCCGGAGGGGGCGCGCGTAGGGTGTGGCAATCAGCCCCAGCATTTT
TRBJ2-6,NA,TRBV5-1,once,CASSVGLSGANVLTF,TGCGCCAGCAGCGTGGGACTTTCTGGGGCCAACGTCCTGACTTTC
TRBJ2-4,TRBD1,TRBV5-1,NA,CASSLSPRDRGDIQYF,TGCGCCAGCAGCTTAAGCCCCCGGGACAGGGGCGACATTCAGTACTTC
TRBJ1-5,NA,TRBV30,few,CAWSDYNQPQHF,TGTGCCTGGAGTGACTACAATCAGCCCCAGCATTTT
TRBJ2-2,NA,TRBV5-4,few,CASSQQGSTGELFF,TGTGCCAGCAGTCAACAGGGAAGTACCGGGGAGCTGTTTTTT
TRBJ2-2,TRBD1,TRBV4-3,many,CASSQGDSSTGELFF,TGCGCCAGCAGCCAAGGGGACAGCTCTACCGGGGAGCTGTTTTTT
TRBJ2-3,TRBD1,TRBV11-2,NA,CASSLRVGTGGLDTQYF,TGTGCCAGCAGCTTAAGAGTAGGGACAGGGGGCTTGGATACGCAGTATTTT
TRBJ2-2,NA,TRBV5-1,NA,CASRGQHGELFF,TGCGCCAGCAGAGGTCAGCACGGGGAGCTGTTTTTT
TRBJ1-2,NA,TRBV12-5,NA,CASGLSDLTYGYTF,TGTGCTAGTGGTTTGAGCGATCTTACCTATGGCTACACCTTC
TRBJ2-7,NA,TRBV7-3,NA,CASSLGQHYEQYF,TGTGCCAGCAGCTTAGGGCAGCACTACGAGCAGTACTTC
TRBJ2-5,TRBD2,TRBV11-1,NA,CASSLASGSGETQYF,TGTGCCAGCAGCTTGGCTAGCGGGAGTGGGGAGACCCAGTACTTC
TRBJ1-2,TRBD1,TRBV5-4,NA,CASTRGQGANYGYTF,TGTGCCAGCACCAGAGGACAGGGCGCTAACTATGGCTACACCTTC
TRBJ2-7,TRBD1,TRBV18,NA,CASSLSNGQGYEQYF,TGTGCCAGCTCTCTTAGCAACGGACAGGGGTACGAGCAGTACTTC
TRBJ2-7,TRBD1,TRBV7-2,NA,CASSPGYRGYEQYF,TGTGCCAGCAGCCCCGGGTACAGGGGCTACGAGCAGTACTTC
TRBJ1-3,NA,TRBV4-3,NA,CASSQDLGLSGNTIYF,TGCGCCAGCAGCCAAGATCTCGGACTGAGTGGAAACACCATATATTTT
TRBJ1-1,NA,TRBV4-1,NA,CASSQPTTGNTEAFF,TGCGCCAGCAGCCAACCGACCACCGGGAACACTGAAGCTTTCTTT
TRBJ2-7,NA,TRBV6-5,NA,CASSYRVGGEQYF,TGTGCCAGCAGTTACAGGGTTGGAGGCGAGCAGTACTTC
TRBJ1-4,NA,TRBV27,few,CASSFLNVGEKLFF,TGTGCCAGCAGTTTCCTCAATGTGGGGGAAAAACTGTTTTTT
TRBJ2-1,NA,TRBV4-2,NA,CASSQVAGNEQFF,TGTGCCAGCAGCCAAGTGGCAGGCAATGAGCAGTTCTTC